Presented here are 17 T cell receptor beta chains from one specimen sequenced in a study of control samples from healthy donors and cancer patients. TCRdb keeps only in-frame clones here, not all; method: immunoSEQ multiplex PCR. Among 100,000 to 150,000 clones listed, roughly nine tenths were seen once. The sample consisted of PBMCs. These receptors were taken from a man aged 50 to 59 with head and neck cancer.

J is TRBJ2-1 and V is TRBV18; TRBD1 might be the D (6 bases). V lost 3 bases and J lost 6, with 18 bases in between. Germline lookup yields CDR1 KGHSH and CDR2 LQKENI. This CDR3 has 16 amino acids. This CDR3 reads CASSPQGHGNGNEQFF. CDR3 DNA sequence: TGTGCCAGCTCACCCCAGGGACATGGCAACGGCAATGAGCAGTTCTTC. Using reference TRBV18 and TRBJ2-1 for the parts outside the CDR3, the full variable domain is NAGVMQNPRHLVRRRGQEARLRCSPMKGHSHVYWYRQLPEEGLKFMVYLQKENIIDESGMPKERFSAEFPKEGPSILRIQQVVRGDSAAYFCASSPQGHGNGNEQFFGPGTRLTVL.

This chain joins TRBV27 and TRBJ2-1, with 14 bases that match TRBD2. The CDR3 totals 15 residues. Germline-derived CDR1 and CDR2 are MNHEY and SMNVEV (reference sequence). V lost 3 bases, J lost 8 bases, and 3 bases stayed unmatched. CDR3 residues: CASSLGLAGEDEQFF. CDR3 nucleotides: TGTGCCAGCAGTTTGGGACTAGCGGGAGAGGATGAGCAGTTCTTC.

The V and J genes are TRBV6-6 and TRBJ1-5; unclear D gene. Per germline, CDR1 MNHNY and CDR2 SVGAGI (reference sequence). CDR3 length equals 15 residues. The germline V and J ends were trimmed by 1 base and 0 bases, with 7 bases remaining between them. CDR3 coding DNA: TGTGCCAGCAGTTACTTCCGGGATAGCAATCAGCCCCAGCATTTT. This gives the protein CASSYFRDSNQPQHF.

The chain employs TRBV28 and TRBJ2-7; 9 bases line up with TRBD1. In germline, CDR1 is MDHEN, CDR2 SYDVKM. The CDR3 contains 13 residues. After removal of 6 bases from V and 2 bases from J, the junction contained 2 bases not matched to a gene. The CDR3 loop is CASSRQGAYEQYF. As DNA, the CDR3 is TGTGCCAGCAGCAGACAGGGGGCCTACGAGCAGTACTTC.

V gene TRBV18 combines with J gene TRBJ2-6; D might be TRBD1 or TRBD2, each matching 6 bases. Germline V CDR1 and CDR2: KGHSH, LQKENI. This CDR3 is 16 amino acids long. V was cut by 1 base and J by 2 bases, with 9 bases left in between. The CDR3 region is CASSPQGGPGANVLTF. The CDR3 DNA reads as TGTGCCAGCTCACCACAGGGGGGACCTGGGGCCAACGTCCTGACTTTC.

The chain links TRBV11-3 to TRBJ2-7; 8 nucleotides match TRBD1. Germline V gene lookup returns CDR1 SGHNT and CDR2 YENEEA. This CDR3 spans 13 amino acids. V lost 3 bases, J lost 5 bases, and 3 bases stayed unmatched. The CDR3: CASSFAGGDEQYF. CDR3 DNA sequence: TGTGCCAGCAGCTTCGCAGGGGGCGACGAGCAGTACTTC.

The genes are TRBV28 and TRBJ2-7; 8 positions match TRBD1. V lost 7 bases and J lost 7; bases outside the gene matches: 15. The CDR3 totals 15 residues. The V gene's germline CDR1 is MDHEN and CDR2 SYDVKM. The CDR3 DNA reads TGTGCCAGCATTTTGACAGGGGCCGCTTCAGGGGAGCAGTACTTC. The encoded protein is CASILTGAASGEQYF.

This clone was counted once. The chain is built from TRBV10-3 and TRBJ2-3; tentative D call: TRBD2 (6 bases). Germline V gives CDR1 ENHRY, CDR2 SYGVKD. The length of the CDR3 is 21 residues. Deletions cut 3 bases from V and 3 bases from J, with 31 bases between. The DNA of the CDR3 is TGTGCCATCAGTGAAGATGATGGGGCAGGGTACGGAGGGAGTCAGACAGATACGCAGTATTTT. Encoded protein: CAISEDDGAGYGGSQTDTQYF.

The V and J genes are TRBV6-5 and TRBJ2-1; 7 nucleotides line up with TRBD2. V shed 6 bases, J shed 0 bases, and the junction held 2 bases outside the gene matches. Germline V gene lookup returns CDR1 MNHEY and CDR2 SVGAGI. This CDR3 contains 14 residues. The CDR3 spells CASSRDYSYNEQFF. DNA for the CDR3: TGTGCCAGCAGCCGGGACTACTCCTACAATGAGCAGTTCTTC.

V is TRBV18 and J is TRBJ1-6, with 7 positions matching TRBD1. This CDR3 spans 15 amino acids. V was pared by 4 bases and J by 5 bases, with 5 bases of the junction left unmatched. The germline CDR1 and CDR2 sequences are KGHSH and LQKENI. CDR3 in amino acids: CASSRDSRNNSPLHF. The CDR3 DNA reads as TGTGCCAGCTCACGGGACAGTCGTAATAATTCACCCCTCCACTTT.

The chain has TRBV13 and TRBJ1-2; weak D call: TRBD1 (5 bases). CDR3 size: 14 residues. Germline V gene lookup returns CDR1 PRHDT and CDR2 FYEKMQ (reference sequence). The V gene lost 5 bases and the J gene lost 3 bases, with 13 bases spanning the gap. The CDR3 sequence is CASSRGRGDYGYTF. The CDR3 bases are TGTGCCAGCAGCCGGGGGAGAGGGGACTATGGCTACACCTTC.

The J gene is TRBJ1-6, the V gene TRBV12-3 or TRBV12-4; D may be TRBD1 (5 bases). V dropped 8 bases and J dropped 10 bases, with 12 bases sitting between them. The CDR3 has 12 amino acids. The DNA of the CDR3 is TGTGCCAGCGGGACCCTCGGGTCACCCCTCCACTTT. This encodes CASGTLGSPLHF.

CDR3 loop: CASSPGTSGRARNEQFF. The DNA for the CDR3 is TGTGCCAGCTCACCAGGGACTAGCGGGAGGGCCCGCAATGAGCAGTTCTTC. The chain joins TRBV18 to TRBJ2-1, with 16 nucleotides matching TRBD2. The CDR3 spans 17 residues. Germline values: CDR1 KGHSH, CDR2 LQKENI. J was trimmed by 6 bases and V by 2 bases; bases with no gene match: 4.

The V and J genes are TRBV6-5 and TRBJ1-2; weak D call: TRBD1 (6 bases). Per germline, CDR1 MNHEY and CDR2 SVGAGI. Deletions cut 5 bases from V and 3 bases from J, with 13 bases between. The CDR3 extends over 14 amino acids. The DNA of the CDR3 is TGTGCCAGCAGTACAGGGAGTAGGGACTATGGCTACACCTTC. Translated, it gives CASSTGSRDYGYTF.

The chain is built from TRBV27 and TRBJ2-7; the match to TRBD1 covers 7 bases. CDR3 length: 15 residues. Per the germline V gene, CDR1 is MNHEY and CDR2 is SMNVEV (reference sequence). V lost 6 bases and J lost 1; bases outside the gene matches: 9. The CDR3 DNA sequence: TGTGCCAGCAGCCCTCGGACAGGATCTTCCTACGAGCAGTACTTC. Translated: CASSPRTGSSYEQYF.

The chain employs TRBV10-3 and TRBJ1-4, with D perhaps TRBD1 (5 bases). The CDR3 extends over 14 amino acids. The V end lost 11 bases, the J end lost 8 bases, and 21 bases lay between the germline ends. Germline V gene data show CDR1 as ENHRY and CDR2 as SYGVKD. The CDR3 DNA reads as TGTGCCTTCCCCCCCGAGCAGGGAAAAGAAAAACTGTTTTTT. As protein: CAFPPEQGKEKLFF.

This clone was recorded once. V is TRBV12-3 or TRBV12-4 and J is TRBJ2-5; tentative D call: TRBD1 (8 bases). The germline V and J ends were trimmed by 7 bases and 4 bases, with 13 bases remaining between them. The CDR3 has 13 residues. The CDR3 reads CASKDREGETQYF. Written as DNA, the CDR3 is TGTGCCAGCAAGGACAGGGAGGGAGAGACCCAGTACTTC.